The entry below describes one T cell receptor (beta chain). Its target is not known. This entry is derived from a study of T cells in Graves' hyperthyroidism and ophthalmopathy. Study-wide findings and caveats: The blood repertoire included most of the expanded thyroid clonotypes above 0.001.

RNA transcripts were the template for amplifying TCR beta CDR3 regions. First-round RT-PCR with HTBI primers amplified the TCR CDR3 region. MiXCR, applied by TCRdb to the multiplex PCR reads, yields one record per CDR3 protein. The sample shows around 100,000 distinct CDR3 sequences, about 50% of them seen only once. Graves' hyperthyroidism is called stable when ophthalmopathy does not progress within 18 months. PBMCs were obtained from approximately 10 ml fresh peripheral blood. CDR1 SQVTM and CDR2 ANQGSEA come from the germline V gene. V was shortened by 4 bases and J by 2 bases, with 11 bases between the two germline ends. CDR3 length: 14 residues.

The sequence derives from a man between 35 and 55 years old with Graves' hyperthyroidism. The chain joins TRBV29-1 to TRBJ2-2; a possible D gene is TRBD2 (7 bases). Sample: blood. CDR3 coding DNA: TGCAGCGTTGGGGCGGGGGCCAACACCGGGGAGCTGTTTTTT. This translates into CSVGAGANTGELFF.